A selection of T cell receptor beta chains follows, all from one sample in a study of early T cells in non-severe SARS-CoV-2 infection. Each CDR3 protein gets one entry after TCRdb re-called the 5' RACE reads with MiXCR. The data contain tens of thousands of distinct CDR3 sequences, 10% to 12% of them seen just once; the ten biggest clones take up about 1.5%. Material for sequencing was whole blood. The receptors were sampled from an adult who was a healthcare worker with PCR-confirmed SARS-CoV-2 infection or an uninfected control (not recorded which). CDR3s include the opening cysteine and the closing phenylalanine or tryptophan. The order of the fields is J gene, clone size, V gene, CDR3 length, D gene, CDR3 protein, CDR3 DNA. D genes are given only for firm matches. Size values are once, few and many counts, or a class for expanded clones, and some rows have none.

J: TRBJ2-5
size: many
V: TRBV28
length: 14
D: TRBD2
CDR3: CASQGSGVQETQYF
DNA: TGTGCCAGTCAAGGTAGCGGGGTGCAAGAGACCCAGTACTTC

J: TRBJ2-1
size: NA
V: TRBV6-2/TRBV6-3
length: 13
D: NA
CDR3: CASSYIEPGTVFF
DNA: TGTGCCAGCAGTTATATAGAGCCGGGGACTGTCTTCTTC

J: TRBJ2-7
size: few
V: TRBV11-2
length: 14
D: TRBD2
CDR3: CASSLAGLAGEQYF
DNA: TGTGCCAGCAGCTTAGCGGGACTAGCGGGGGAGCAGTACTTC

J: TRBJ2-3
size: few
V: TRBV23-1
length: 15
D: NA
CDR3: CASSQGNSVSDTQYF
DNA: TGCGCCAGCAGTCAAGGGAACTCGGTTTCAGATACGCAGTATTTT

J: TRBJ2-2
size: many
V: TRBV6-1
length: 17
D: NA
CDR3: CASSGGVSNFRAGELFF
DNA: TGTGCCAGCAGTGGGGGAGTTTCCAATTTTAGGGCCGGGGAGCTGTTTTTT

J: TRBJ2-7
size: NA
V: TRBV7-2
length: 15
D: TRBD1
CDR3: CPSSLDRGPHYEQYF
DNA: TGTCCCAGCAGCTTGGACAGGGGCCCCCACTACGAGCAGTACTTC

J: TRBJ1-1
size: NA
V: TRBV20-1
length: 15
D: NA
CDR3: CSARLGVAGYTEAFF
DNA: TGCAGTGCTAGATTGGGGGTCGCGGGATACACTGAAGCTTTCTTT

J: TRBJ2-1
size: many
V: TRBV7-2
length: 15
D: NA
CDR3: CASSLAAGPYNEQFF
DNA: TGTGCCAGCAGCTTAGCAGCAGGTCCTTACAATGAGCAGTTCTTC

J: TRBJ2-5
size: NA
V: TRBV7-9
length: 14
D: NA
CDR3: CASSLVRDQETQYF
DNA: TGTGCCAGCAGCTTAGTGAGGGACCAAGAGACCCAGTACTTC

J: TRBJ2-7
size: NA
V: TRBV20-1
length: 12
D: NA
CDR3: CSARGDTYEQYF
DNA: TGCAGTGCTCGTGGGGACACCTACGAGCAGTACTTC

J: TRBJ2-7
size: many
V: TRBV7-7
length: 14
D: TRBD2
CDR3: CASSLAGRASEQYF
DNA: TGTGCTAGCAGCTTAGCGGGGAGGGCATCCGAGCAGTACTTC

J: TRBJ2-3
size: few
V: TRBV3-1
length: 19
D: TRBD2
CDR3: CASSQDIGHLAGGRDTQYF
DNA: TGTGCCAGCAGCCAAGATATCGGACATCTAGCGGGGGGGCGAGATACGCAGTATTTT

J: TRBJ2-5
size: few
V: TRBV6-2/TRBV6-3
length: 19
D: TRBD1
CDR3: CASSSQIVTDRGPRKTQYF
DNA: TGTGCCAGCAGTTCCCAAATCGTCACCGACAGGGGGCCAAGAAAGACCCAGTACTTC

J: TRBJ2-7
size: NA
V: TRBV2
length: 13
D: TRBD1
CDR3: CASSFRGTYEQYF
DNA: TGTGCCAGCAGTTTCAGGGGGACGTACGAGCAGTACTTC

J: TRBJ2-7
size: many
V: TRBV11-2
length: 13
D: NA
CDR3: CASSVGYTYEQYF
DNA: TGTGCCAGCTCCGTGGGATATACCTACGAGCAGTACTTC

J: TRBJ2-3
size: NA
V: TRBV15
length: 14
D: TRBD2
CDR3: CATSKAGGSDTQYF
DNA: TGTGCCACCAGCAAAGCGGGGGGATCAGATACGCAGTATTTT

J: TRBJ2-2
size: many
V: TRBV23-1
length: 14
D: NA
CDR3: CASSQGQPTGELFF
DNA: TGCGCCAGCAGTCAAGGCCAGCCCACCGGGGAGCTGTTTTTT

J: TRBJ1-4
size: many
V: TRBV7-9
length: 15
D: NA
CDR3: CASSSAIAANEKLFF
DNA: TGTGCCAGCAGCTCGGCCATAGCGGCTAATGAAAAACTGTTTTTT

J: TRBJ2-2
size: few
V: TRBV25-1
length: 13
D: NA
CDR3: CASRRASTGELFF
DNA: TGTGCCAGCAGGAGAGCCAGCACCGGGGAGCTGTTTTTT

J: TRBJ1-4
size: many
V: TRBV4-1
length: 15
D: NA
CDR3: CASSQANFRTKKLFF
DNA: TGCGCCAGCAGCCAAGCAAACTTCAGAACGAAAAAACTGTTTTTT

J: TRBJ1-2
size: few
V: TRBV6-1
length: 14
D: TRBD1
CDR3: CASSGLTGNYGYTF
DNA: TGTGCCAGCAGCGGCCTGACAGGGAACTATGGCTACACCTTC

J: TRBJ1-1
size: many
V: TRBV20-1
length: 13
D: TRBD1
CDR3: CSAIRDSNTEAFF
DNA: TGCAGTGCCATCCGGGACAGCAACACTGAAGCTTTCTTT

J: TRBJ2-7
size: many
V: TRBV2
length: 14
D: NA
CDR3: CASSEALATYEQYF
DNA: TGTGCCAGCAGTGAAGCGCTAGCTACCTACGAGCAGTACTTC

J: TRBJ2-7
size: few
V: TRBV19
length: 13
D: NA
CDR3: CASSSLTHYEQYF
DNA: TGTGCCAGTAGTAGCTTGACACACTACGAGCAGTACTTC

J: TRBJ1-5
size: NA
V: TRBV7-9
length: 17
D: NA
CDR3: CASPVGRETGSNQPQHF
DNA: TGTGCCAGCCCCGTGGGCAGGGAAACGGGTAGCAATCAGCCCCAGCATTTT

J: TRBJ2-7
size: NA
V: TRBV5-4
length: 14
D: NA
CDR3: CASSPGTGGYEQYF
DNA: TGTGCCAGCAGCCCGGGGACGGGCGGCTACGAGCAGTACTTC

J: TRBJ1-2
size: many
V: TRBV2
length: 14
D: NA
CDR3: CASSVTLLDYGYTF
DNA: TGTGCCAGCAGTGTTACCTTGCTGGACTATGGCTACACCTTC

J: TRBJ1-1
size: many
V: TRBV6-6
length: 16
D: TRBD1
CDR3: CASSYPGQGIPTEAFF
DNA: TGTGCCAGCAGTTACCCCGGACAGGGCATTCCCACTGAAGCTTTCTTT

J: TRBJ2-7
size: many
V: TRBV7-9
length: 16
D: TRBD2
CDR3: CASSPIAGASSYEQYF
DNA: TGTGCCAGCAGCCCAATAGCGGGGGCCTCTTCTTACGAGCAGTACTTC

J: TRBJ2-3
size: many
V: TRBV6-5
length: 16
D: NA
CDR3: CASSRGTAASTDTQYF
DNA: TGTGCCAGCAGTCGGGGGACGGCCGCTAGCACAGATACGCAGTATTTT

J: TRBJ2-2
size: many
V: TRBV27
length: 17
D: NA
CDR3: CASSFFGVGGHTGELFF
DNA: TGTGCCAGCAGTTTCTTCGGAGTCGGGGGTCACACCGGGGAGCTGTTTTTT

J: TRBJ2-7
size: NA
V: TRBV3-1
length: 14
D: TRBD1
CDR3: CASSQGDRTYEQYF
DNA: TGTGCCAGCAGCCAAGGGGACAGGACCTACGAGCAGTACTTC

J: TRBJ2-7
size: many
V: TRBV7-8
length: 15
D: NA
CDR3: CASSLLTGRALEQYF
DNA: TGTGCCAGCAGCTTACTTACGGGACGGGCACTCGAGCAGTACTTC

J: TRBJ1-2
size: NA
V: TRBV27
length: 16
D: NA
CDR3: CASRRGSQPSQNGYTF
DNA: TGTGCCAGCAGAAGGGGCAGCCAGCCCTCCCAGAATGGCTACACCTTC

J: TRBJ2-7
size: NA
V: TRBV29-1
length: 11
D: NA
CDR3: CSVGRDYEQYF
DNA: TGCAGCGTTGGAAGGGACTACGAGCAGTACTTC

J: TRBJ1-5
size: NA
V: TRBV29-1
length: 13
D: NA
CDR3: CSVLQAANQPQHF
DNA: TGCAGCGTACTACAGGCCGCCAATCAGCCCCAGCATTTT

J: TRBJ1-1
size: NA
V: TRBV7-9
length: 14
D: NA
CDR3: CASSLEGPNTEAFF
DNA: TGTGCCAGCAGCTTAGAGGGCCCGAACACTGAAGCTTTCTTT

J: TRBJ2-3
size: few
V: TRBV14
length: 12
D: NA
CDR3: CASSRWGGTQYF
DNA: TGTGCCAGCAGCCGATGGGGAGGTACGCAGTATTTT

J: TRBJ2-1
size: few
V: TRBV4-3
length: 17
D: NA
CDR3: CASSQTGAGGRYNEQFF
DNA: TGCGCCAGCAGCCAAACGGGGGCAGGAGGACGATACAATGAGCAGTTCTTC

J: TRBJ2-2
size: few
V: TRBV12-3/TRBV12-4
length: 16
D: NA
CDR3: CASSLDRRGLPGELFF
DNA: TGTGCCAGCAGTTTAGATAGGAGGGGGCTCCCCGGGGAGCTGTTTTTT

J: TRBJ2-7
size: NA
V: TRBV2
length: 9
D: NA
CDR3: CARVGEQYF
DNA: TGTGCCAGGGTTGGCGAGCAGTACTTC

J: TRBJ1-2
size: few
V: TRBV20-1
length: 14
D: TRBD1
CDR3: CSARGTGGIYGYTF
DNA: TGCAGTGCTAGGGGGACAGGGGGGATCTATGGCTACACCTTC

J: TRBJ1-1
size: NA
V: TRBV6-2/TRBV6-3
length: 14
D: NA
CDR3: CASSYTNPATEAFF
DNA: TGTGCCAGCAGTTACACGAACCCGGCGACTGAAGCTTTCTTT

J: TRBJ1-1
size: many
V: TRBV7-9
length: 15
D: TRBD1
CDR3: CASSSSGGASTEAFF
DNA: TGTGCCAGCAGCTCCTCAGGGGGCGCGAGCACTGAAGCTTTCTTT

J: TRBJ2-5
size: NA
V: TRBV11-2
length: 13
D: NA
CDR3: CASSLGLKETQYF
DNA: TGTGCCAGCAGCTTAGGGTTAAAAGAGACCCAGTACTTC